This TCR beta chain was observed in a study of T-cell reconstitution after alpha-beta-depleted transplantation in children. A note on this clonotype: Its antigen remains unknown.

Germline V gene lookup returns CDR1 SEHNR and CDR2 FQNEAQ (reference sequence). The CDR3 runs to 13 residues. V trimming: 5 bases; J trimming: 7 bases; junction bases outside the gene matches: 8. Preparation of the TCRbeta library involved a method that used unique molecular identifiers. TCRdb reprocessed the PCR reads via MiXCR and lists one record per CDR3 protein. This table holds 60,000 or so distinct CDR3 sequences, roughly 45% found once. Regarding the study as a whole: The study reportedly traced alpha-beta T cells about two months after transplant to several hundred expanded graft clones. From surviving recipient T cells and thymic progenitors came the high day-60 TCRbeta diversity observed in some patients. T-cell counts and diversity were attributed mostly to newly produced T cells one year after transplant.

This clonotype was sampled from a male patient aged 10 to 17 who had a stem cell transplant for acute lymphoblastic leukemia, so the T cells may come from the graft donor. The rearrangement links TRBV7-9 to TRBJ2-7, with 7 bases aligning to TRBD2. The source material was PBMCs, mostly from graft donor cells, sampled 360 days after TCRalphabeta/CD19-depleted stem cell transplant. Here the CDR3 DNA reads TGTGCCAGCAGCCTCCTAGCGGAGCGGGAGCAGTACTTC. It is translated as CASSLLAEREQYF.